Below, 25 T cell receptor beta chains from the same sample are listed, as sequenced in a study of cytomegalovirus exposure and HLA in healthy donors (dated by TCRdb to the late 2010s). Libraries were prepared through the immunoSEQ multiplex PCR assay. The multiplex PCR relied on a mix of 60 forward primers for TCR Vbeta segments and 13 reverse primers for TCR Jbeta segments. TCRdb retrieved this table from immuneACCESS and kept in-frame rearrangements only. Not all clones are present; in checked studies, unresolved V genes account for under half, and no reason is known for the remainder. This sample's table contains about 130,000 clones. Less than 3.5% of the sample rests with the top ten. The specimen was PBMCs. These receptors all come from a man younger than 45 in good health and CMV-seronegative.

V and J are TRBV11-2 and TRBJ1-4; unclear D gene. Germline V gene lookup returns CDR1 SGHAT and CDR2 FQNNGV. The length of the CDR3 is 14 residues. V gave up 1 base and J gave up 3 bases, with 6 bases separating them. CDR3 bases: TGTGCCAGCAGCTTAGGGGGAGCTAATGAAAAACTGTTTTTT. Protein product: CASSLGGANEKLFF. Combining the CDR3 with reference TRBV11-2 and TRBJ1-4 gives the whole variable domain EAGVAQSPRYKIIEKRQSVAFWCNPISGHATLYWYQQILGQGPKLLIQFQNNGVVDDSQLPKDRFSAERLKGVDSTLKIQPAKLEDSAVYLCASSLGGANEKLFFGSGTQLSVL.

The rearrangement uses TRBV6-1 and TRBJ2-3; 8 nucleotides match TRBD2. CDR3 length: 20 amino acids. The germline gives CDR1 MNHNS, CDR2 SASEGT. V lost 4 bases and J lost 0; bases outside the gene matches: 18. This CDR3 reads CASSGYLPSERESSTDTQYF. In DNA form, the CDR3 reads TGTGCCAGCAGTGGCTACCTTCCTAGTGAGCGGGAGAGTAGCACAGATACGCAGTATTTT.

The chain couples TRBV28 to TRBJ1-4; possible D gene TRBD1, 6 bases. V was cut by 8 bases and J by 5 bases, with 12 bases left in between. The CDR3 is made up of 13 amino acids. Per the germline V gene, CDR1 is MDHEN and CDR2 is SYDVKM. The CDR3 sequence is CASRGQRNEKLFF. The CDR3 region has the DNA TGTGCCAGCCGCGGACAGAGAAATGAAAAACTGTTTTTT.

The genes are TRBV18 and TRBJ2-3, with no clear D. The CDR3 covers 14 residues. Germline V gene data show CDR1 as KGHSH and CDR2 as LQKENI. V lost 0 bases to trimming and J lost 4 bases, with 8 bases between them. The CDR3 loop is CASSPPRCADTQYF. The CDR3 DNA follows: TGTGCCAGCTCACCACCGAGGTGCGCAGATACGCAGTATTTT.

V usage is TRBV7-9 and J usage is TRBJ2-7, with a tentative D call TRBD2 (5 bases). This CDR3 is 13 amino acids long. CDR1 and CDR2 (germline): SEHNR, FQNEAQ (reference sequence). V lost 5 bases, J lost 7 bases, and 15 bases lay in between. Here the CDR3 DNA reads TGTGCCAGCAGCCCGCCCGCGGGCTGGGAGCAGTACTTC. Amino acid sequence: CASSPPAGWEQYF.

The chain is built from TRBV30 and TRBJ2-1; 10 bases match TRBD2. Trimming took 3 bases from V and 8 from J; bases not matched to a gene: 10. Germline V gene lookup returns CDR1 GTSNPN and CDR2 SVGIG (reference sequence). The CDR3 has 15 amino acids. CDR3 DNA sequence: TGTGCCTGGAGCCTGACTAGCGGGCTGGTTGATGAGCAGTTCTTC. Its translation is CAWSLTSGLVDEQFF.

The rearrangement uses TRBV9 and TRBJ2-3; 13 bases match TRBD2. The CDR3 loop spans 16 amino acids. Germline CDR1 is SGDLS and CDR2 is YYNGEE. V was pared by 4 bases and J by 3 bases, with 5 bases of the junction left unmatched. CDR3 sequence reads: CASSSGLAGETDTQYF. The CDR3 nucleotides are TGTGCCAGCAGCTCAGGACTAGCGGGAGAAACAGATACGCAGTATTTT.

V and J are TRBV15 and TRBJ2-1, with 11 nucleotides matching TRBD2. Per germline, CDR1 LNHNV and CDR2 YYDKDF (reference sequence). V lost 1 base to trimming and J lost 9 bases; unmatched junction nucleotides: 5. This CDR3 has 15 amino acids. The CDR3 loop reads CATSRVTSGSSEQFF. The CDR3 DNA reads as TGTGCCACCAGCAGAGTAACTAGCGGGAGTAGTGAGCAGTTCTTC.

The rearrangement uses TRBV29-1 and TRBJ2-7; TRBD1 is a possible D gene (6 bases). V was cut by 5 bases and J by 3 bases, with 11 bases left in between. The germline CDR1 and CDR2 sequences are SQVTM and ANQGSEA. This CDR3 comprises 12 residues. The CDR3 DNA sequence: TGCAGCGTTCCAGGGGAGAACTACGAGCAGTACTTC. It translates to CSVPGENYEQYF.

The V gene is TRBV6-5, the J gene TRBJ2-7; maybe TRBD2 (7 bases). CDR3 length: 15 residues. The germline V gene encodes CDR1 MNHEY and CDR2 SVGAGI. Trimming removed 10 bases at V and 0 bases at J, with 19 bases between. The CDR3 here is CATEREGGSSYEQYF. CDR3 in DNA: TGTGCCACCGAGAGAGAGGGGGGGAGCTCCTACGAGCAGTACTTC.

The chain employs TRBV10-3 and TRBJ2-7; 9 positions match TRBD1. Germline V gene sequence: CDR1 ENHRY, CDR2 SYGVKD. The CDR3 extends over 15 amino acids. Unmatched junction bases numbered 10, after V lost 4 bases and J lost 6 bases. The CDR3 DNA is TGTGCCATCAGTGGGGCCGGGACAGGGAAGAGCGAGCAGTACTTC. Its translation is CAISGAGTGKSEQYF.

The V and J genes are TRBV5-1 and TRBJ2-7; 13 bases line up with TRBD2. The length of the CDR3 is 17 residues. V lost 4 bases, J lost 5 bases, and 12 bases stayed unmatched. Germline CDR1 is SGHRS and CDR2 is YFSETQ. This CDR3 is CASSPWGLAGLSDEQYF. In DNA form, the CDR3 reads TGCGCCAGCAGCCCATGGGGACTAGCGGGGTTGTCAGACGAGCAGTACTTC.

CDR3 sequence (DNA): TGTGCCAGTAGTATAGATAGAACGAAAACTGAAGCTTTCTTT. Amino acids: CASSIDRTKTEAFF. The gene calls are TRBV19 and TRBJ1-1; D ambiguous. V lost 0 bases and J 5 bases, leaving 10 bases between the germline ends. This CDR3 contains 14 residues. Germline V lookup: CDR1 LNHDA, CDR2 SQIVND (reference sequence).

The chain has TRBV18 and TRBJ2-5, with a weak D call TRBD1 (5 bases). CDR3 length: 16 amino acids. Trimming cost V 0 bases and J 1 base, with 12 bases left between them. CDR1 and CDR2 (germline): KGHSH, LQKENI. This CDR3 reads CASSPPRQNPQETQYF. The DNA of the CDR3 is TGTGCCAGCTCACCACCCCGACAGAACCCCCAAGAGACCCAGTACTTC.

This sequence joins TRBV5-4 and TRBJ2-5; 8 nucleotides match TRBD2. Germline V gives CDR1 SGHNT, CDR2 YYREEE (reference sequence). V lost 0 bases and J lost 1; bases outside the gene matches: 5. This CDR3 region has 16 residues. CDR3 sequence reads: CASSLGAGGAQETQYF. The CDR3 region has the DNA TGTGCCAGCAGCTTGGGGGCGGGAGGAGCCCAAGAGACCCAGTACTTC.

V is TRBV6-5 and J is TRBJ1-1; tentative D call: TRBD1 (6 bases). There are 16 residues in the CDR3. Per the germline V gene, CDR1 is MNHEY and CDR2 is SVGAGI. V lost 0 bases to trimming and J lost 8 bases, with 19 bases between them. The CDR3 nucleotides are TGTGCCAGCAGTTACTCGATGGCACAGGGCGAATGGGAAGCTTTCTTT. Amino acid sequence: CASSYSMAQGEWEAFF.

The rearrangement links TRBV30 to TRBJ1-6, with D tentatively TRBD1 (5 bases). This CDR3 region has 16 residues. Deletions cut 3 bases from V and 7 bases from J, with 19 bases between. Germline CDR1 GTSNPN, CDR2 SVGIG (reference sequence). This CDR3 reads CAWRYRIIRSNSPLHF. Here the CDR3 DNA reads TGTGCCTGGAGATACAGGATCATAAGGTCGAATTCACCCCTCCACTTT.

This sequence joins TRBV5-6 and TRBJ1-2, with 7 positions matching TRBD1. V gave up 3 bases and J gave up 7 bases; unmatched junction bases: 9. This CDR3 has 14 residues. The germline gives CDR1 SGHDT, CDR2 YYEEEE. CDR3 amino acids: CASSYDREDSGYTF. The CDR3 DNA follows: TGTGCCAGCAGCTATGACAGGGAGGATTCTGGCTACACCTTC.

The chain carries TRBV18 and TRBJ2-5, with TRBD1 matching 11 bases. From germline, CDR1 is KGHSH and CDR2 LQKENI. The CDR3 is 15 residues long. The junction had 1 base not matched to a gene; V was cut back by 2 bases and J by 2 bases. The CDR3 reads CASSPGTGGQETQYF. The CDR3 DNA sequence: TGTGCCAGCTCACCAGGGACAGGGGGTCAAGAGACCCAGTACTTC.

V is TRBV6-6 and J is TRBJ1-1; D unclear. Trimming cost V 5 bases and J 5 bases, with 15 bases left between them. Per germline, CDR1 MNHNY and CDR2 SVGAGI (reference sequence). This CDR3 comprises 14 residues. The CDR3 coding sequence is TGTGCCAGCAGTAACCCGGGATCCTGGACTGAAGCTTTCTTT. Amino acids: CASSNPGSWTEAFF.

V usage is TRBV28 and J usage is TRBJ1-2; no clear D. The germline V gene has CDR1 MDHEN and CDR2 SYDVKM. There are 17 residues in the CDR3. Trimming removed 5 bases at V and 6 bases at J, with 25 bases between. DNA of the CDR3: TGTGCCAGCAGTCCCCTGAGGGCAGGCAGTACGGTCCATGGCTACACCTTC. Translated: CASSPLRAGSTVHGYTF.

The chain joins TRBV15 to TRBJ1-2, with 9 bases matching TRBD1. This CDR3 region has 14 residues. V shed 4 bases, J shed 5 bases, and the junction held 5 bases outside the gene matches. In germline, CDR1 is LNHNV, CDR2 YYDKDF (reference sequence). DNA of the CDR3: TGTGCCACCAGCACCCGGACAGGGGTGTATGGCTACACCTTC. Encoded protein: CATSTRTGVYGYTF.

J is TRBJ1-3 and V is TRBV5-1; 12 bases fit TRBD1. Trimming took 4 bases from V and 0 from J; bases not matched to a gene: 11. The CDR3 totals 19 residues. In germline, CDR1 is SGHRS, CDR2 YFSETQ. The CDR3 sequence: CASSPAGTGGRSSGNTIYF. The CDR3 DNA reads TGCGCCAGCAGCCCGGCCGGGACAGGGGGCAGGAGCTCTGGAAACACCATATATTTT.

The genes are TRBV9 and TRBJ2-6, with 7 bases that match TRBD1. CDR3 length: 16 residues. CDR1 is SGDLS, CDR2 YYNGEE, per germline. J gave up 13 bases and V 3 bases, and 16 bases lay outside the gene matches. CDR3 protein: CASSGDSRAATGVLTF. The CDR3 nucleotides read TGTGCCAGCAGCGGGGACAGTAGGGCAGCGACGGGGGTCCTGACTTTC.

The V gene is TRBV10-3, the J gene TRBJ2-5; a possible D gene is TRBD2 (6 bases). Deletions cut 4 bases from V and 5 bases from J, with 14 bases between. The CDR3 has 14 residues. CDR1 is ENHRY and CDR2 is SYGVKD in the germline V gene. CDR3 residues: CAISGTGAGETQYF. CDR3 DNA: TGTGCCATCAGTGGTACGGGAGCTGGGGAGACCCAGTACTTC.